These 12 T cell receptor beta chains originate from one sample sequenced in a study of shared clonotypes between healthy human individuals. Sequencing used immunoSEQ multiplex PCR; TCRdb keeps in-frame clones, though not all of them. The table lists roughly 1.4 million clones, approximately 98.5% of them singletons. The specimen was naive CD4+ T cells sorted from blood. The sample's subset: CD45RA+ positively selected. The receptor source for this set is a man aged 25-40 years in good health.

The rearrangement joins TRBV7-9 to TRBJ1-3; D unresolved. This CDR3 spans 16 amino acids. Germline CDR1 is SEHNR and CDR2 is FQNEAQ (reference sequence). Deletions cut 0 bases from V and 1 base from J, with 10 bases between. CDR3: CASSLASVQSGNTIYF. As DNA, the CDR3 is TGTGCCAGCAGCTTAGCCTCGGTCCAATCTGGAAACACCATATATTTT.

The V call is TRBV27, the J call TRBJ2-7; a possible D gene is TRBD1 (6 bases). V was cut by 6 bases and J by 5 bases, with 20 bases left in between. This CDR3 spans 15 amino acids. The germline V gene has CDR1 MNHEY and CDR2 SMNVEV (reference sequence). CDR3 bases: TGTGCCAGCAGGCCTATAGGAACAGGGAGCCACGAGCAGTACTTC. As protein: CASRPIGTGSHEQYF.

The gene calls are TRBV18 and TRBJ1-5; the D gene is possibly TRBD1 (5 bases). The CDR3 is 15 amino acids. V was trimmed by 3 bases and J by 4 bases, leaving 13 bases between them. Germline V CDR1 and CDR2: KGHSH, LQKENI. The CDR3 DNA is TGTGCCAGCTCACCCGCCCGGGGCCCTAATCAGCCCCAGCATTTT. It specifies CASSPARGPNQPQHF.

This clone came up once. This chain joins TRBV10-2 and TRBJ1-4; D unresolved. The V end was cut by 5 bases, the J end by 5 bases, with 12 bases between. This CDR3 spans 14 amino acids. CDR1 and CDR2 from the germline V gene are WSHSY and SAAADI. The CDR3: CASSTWQLNEKLFF. CDR3 DNA sequence: TGCGCCAGCAGTACGTGGCAGCTAAATGAAAAACTGTTTTTT.

On this clone itself: At the DNA level, this CDR3 is encoded by other sequences in the same sample as well. The CDR3 protein is CASSPPDSYEQYF. The CDR3 bases are TGTGCCAGCTCACCACCGGACAGCTACGAGCAGTACTTC. The V and J genes are TRBV18 and TRBJ2-7, with a weak D call TRBD1 (6 bases). Trimming stripped 0 bases from V and 3 bases from J, with 6 bases between. Germline values: CDR1 KGHSH, CDR2 LQKENI. This CDR3 is 13 amino acids long.

This CDR3 reads CAISESEEYGYTF. CDR3 nucleotides: TGTGCCATCAGTGAGTCGGAAGAGTATGGCTACACCTTC. The J gene is TRBJ1-2, the V gene TRBV10-3, with D unclear. Trimming took 0 bases from V and 5 from J, leaving 7 bases between them. The CDR3 contains 13 residues. Germline values: CDR1 ENHRY, CDR2 SYGVKD.

V and J are TRBV10-1 and TRBJ2-7; TRBD1 aligns across 9 bases. Per the germline V gene, CDR1 is WNHNN and CDR2 is SYGVQD (reference sequence). V shed 6 bases, J shed 3 bases, and the junction held 12 bases outside the gene matches. The CDR3 extends over 16 amino acids. The CDR3 nucleotides are TGCGCCAGCAGCTCCTCTTCCGGGACAGGGCTCTACGAGCAGTACTTC. Amino acids: CASSSSSGTGLYEQYF.

On this clone: This sample also contains other DNA sequences that code for the same CDR3. This chain connects TRBV5-4 to TRBJ1-2; possible D gene TRBD1, 6 bases. Germline CDR1 SGHNT, CDR2 YYREEE (reference sequence). The CDR3 covers 13 residues. V lost 4 bases, J lost 5 bases, and 12 bases lay in between. CDR3 loop: CASSPDSQYGYTF. In DNA, the CDR3 is TGTGCCAGCAGCCCGGACAGCCAGTATGGCTACACCTTC.

The chain employs TRBV9 and TRBJ2-1, with D tentatively TRBD1 (6 bases). The V end lost 1 base, the J end lost 0 bases, and 32 bases lay between the germline ends. Germline V gene lookup returns CDR1 SGDLS and CDR2 YYNGEE. The CDR3 spans 23 residues. CDR3 DNA: TGTGCCAGCAGCGTAAAGGCCAGACCCCCAGGGGAAGTAGCCTTTAGCTCCTACAATGAGCAGTTCTTC. This codes for CASSVKARPPGEVAFSSYNEQFF.

The chain has TRBV6-5 and TRBJ2-5; weak D call: TRBD1 (6 bases). Germline CDR1 and CDR2: MNHEY and SVGAGI. The length of the CDR3 is 13 residues. The V gene lost 7 bases and the J gene lost 2 bases, with 11 bases spanning the gap. CDR3 DNA: TGTGCCAGCACCTCTGACAGGCAAGAGACCCAGTACTTC. Residues: CASTSDRQETQYF.

V gene TRBV14 combines with J gene TRBJ2-1; 7 bases line up with TRBD2. This CDR3 spans 15 amino acids. The V gene's germline CDR1 is SGHDN and CDR2 FVKESK. With 1 base clipped from V and 8 bases from J, the junction kept 8 bases outside the gene matches. This CDR3 reads CASSQGLAYSDEQFF. The CDR3 DNA is TGTGCCAGCAGCCAAGGACTAGCCTACAGCGATGAGCAGTTCTTC.

The chain joins TRBV28 to TRBJ1-4; TRBD1 is a possible D gene (5 bases). Germline CDR1 and CDR2: MDHEN and SYDVKM. The CDR3 is 13 residues long. V gave up 6 bases and J gave up 6 bases, with 11 bases separating them. The CDR3 protein is CASRGQGDEKLFF. CDR3 DNA sequence: TGTGCCAGCAGGGGGCAGGGCGATGAAAAACTGTTTTTT.